A selection of T cell receptor beta chains follows, all from one sample in a study of T cell changes during pregnancy in multiple sclerosis. Only in-frame clones appear in the TCRdb table, and some are missing; sequencing was by immunoSEQ multiplex PCR. The repertoire holds approximately 40,000 clones, with approximately 96% as singletons. The sample in question was peripheral blood, obtained in the second trimester of pregnancy. The receptors stem from a female donor with multiple sclerosis, enrolled in a pregnancy study. The CDR3 runs from the conserved cysteine through the conserved F or W. D genes are given only for firm matches. The size of a clone is reported for some rows only, either as once, few or many, or as a class for expanded clones.

j_call,v_call,clone_size,d_call,cdr3_nt,cdr3_aa
TRBJ2-3,TRBV5-1,NA,NA,TGCGCCAGCAGCTTGGGGGAGCAATTTTCCACAGATACGCAGTATTTT,CASSLGEQFSTDTQYF
TRBJ1-6,TRBV7-2,NA,NA,TGTGCCAGCAGCCCCAGGGACACTAGGAGCTCCTATAATTCACCCCTCCACTTT,CASSPRDTRSSYNSPLHF
TRBJ1-1,TRBV15,NA,NA,TGTGCCACCAGCACTTACACTGAAGCTTTCTTT,CATSTYTEAFF
TRBJ1-1,TRBV5-5,NA,NA,TGTGCCAGCAGCGGACGCGGGGCGAGGGACACTGAAGCTTTCTTT,CASSGRGARDTEAFF
TRBJ2-7,TRBV5-8,NA,TRBD2,TGTGCCAGCAGCTTGGACAGGCCGTGGACTAGCGGGACCTCCCTCGAGCAGTACTTC,CASSLDRPWTSGTSLEQYF
TRBJ2-1,TRBV28,once,NA,TGTGCCAGCAGCCCCCAGTCTGAGCAGTTCTTC,CASSPQSEQFF
TRBJ2-1,TRBV28,NA,TRBD2,TGTGCCAGCGAGACTAGCGGGGTTAACAATGAGCAGTTCTTC,CASETSGVNNEQFF
TRBJ2-1,TRBV28,NA,NA,TGTGCCAGCAGTTTTGAGATTGAGCAGTTCTTC,CASSFEIEQFF
TRBJ1-4,TRBV4-3,NA,NA,TGCGCCAGCAGCCCCATGTACCTAGGGGGAAATGAAAAACTGTTTTTT,CASSPMYLGGNEKLFF
TRBJ1-5,TRBV5-3,NA,NA,TGTGCCAGAAGCCCCCCGGGGGATCATCAGCCCCAGCATTTT,CARSPPGDHQPQHF
TRBJ1-2,TRBV18,NA,NA,TGTGCCAGCTCTCTGGATCAGGGGCCGAACTATGGCTACACCTTC,CASSLDQGPNYGYTF
TRBJ2-5,TRBV5-1,NA,TRBD1,TGCGCCAGCAGCTGGTCCGGGACAGTAACCCAAGAGACCCAGTACTTC,CASSWSGTVTQETQYF
TRBJ2-1,TRBV7-9,NA,NA,TGTGCCAGCAGCTTATTCGCCGTCGGGGGAAGGTACAATGAGCAGTTCTTC,CASSLFAVGGRYNEQFF
TRBJ1-2,TRBV4-3,NA,NA,TGCGCCAGCAGCCAAGATCTGGCAGGCAACTATGGCTACACCTTC,CASSQDLAGNYGYTF
TRBJ2-7,TRBV27,NA,NA,TGTGCCAGCATGGCCGTCAGGGTATGGGCCGAGCAGTACTTC,CASMAVRVWAEQYF
TRBJ2-7,TRBV7-9,NA,TRBD1,TGTGCCAGCGCGGACAGGGCCTCCTACGAGCAGTACTTC,CASADRASYEQYF
TRBJ1-2,TRBV11-2,NA,NA,TGTGCCAGCAGCCAGTCTGGACTTAGTAACTATGGCTACACCTTC,CASSQSGLSNYGYTF
TRBJ1-1,TRBV5-5,NA,NA,TGTGCCAGCAGCTTGGCCCGGGGGGTCACGAACACTGAAGCTTTCTTT,CASSLARGVTNTEAFF
TRBJ1-2,TRBV19,NA,NA,TGTGCCAGTAGTATAACTCCAGGGTCTAACTATGGCTACACCTTC,CASSITPGSNYGYTF
TRBJ2-2,TRBV2,NA,NA,TGTGCCAGCAGTGAAAGAGGAGGTACTCATGCCACCGGGGAGCTGTTTTTT,CASSERGGTHATGELFF
TRBJ2-4,TRBV11-2,NA,TRBD1,TGTGCCAGCAGCTTCCCTACAGGGGGCCGGCACATTCAGTACTTC,CASSFPTGGRHIQYF
TRBJ2-2,TRBV7-7,NA,TRBD2,TGTGCCAGCAGCTTAGGCGGGAGGGAAACCGGGGAGCTGTTTTTT,CASSLGGRETGELFF
TRBJ2-2,TRBV11-1,NA,NA,TGTGCCAGCAGCTTAGTACAGGGATACACCGGGGAGCTGTTTTTT,CASSLVQGYTGELFF
TRBJ2-2,TRBV14,NA,NA,TGTGCCAGCAGCATCTGGGTCGGGGCCGGGGAGCTGTTTTTT,CASSIWVGAGELFF
TRBJ1-5,TRBV30,NA,TRBD1,TGTGCCTGGGACTCAGGGGGCGATCAGCCCCAGCATTTT,CAWDSGGDQPQHF
TRBJ2-7,TRBV2,NA,NA,TGTGCCAGCACCCGAAGTCCGACTCAAGGAACCTATTACGAGCAGTACTTC,CASTRSPTQGTYYEQYF
TRBJ1-4,TRBV6-1,NA,TRBD1,TGTGCCAGCAGTGAGAGGGGGCGTGAAAAACTGTTTTTT,CASSERGREKLFF
TRBJ2-1,TRBV4-3,NA,TRBD1,TGCGCCAGCAGCCGAGTACGGGGACAGGGGTTTTACAATGAGCAGTTCTTC,CASSRVRGQGFYNEQFF
TRBJ2-7,TRBV5-1,NA,NA,TGCGCCAGCAGCTGGGGGGGCGGGGGCTCTCTCTCCTACGAGCAGTACTTC,CASSWGGGGSLSYEQYF
TRBJ2-1,TRBV5-4,once,TRBD2,TGTGCCAGCAGCTACGGACTAGCGGGAGGAAATGAGCAGTTCTTC,CASSYGLAGGNEQFF
TRBJ1-5,TRBV2,NA,NA,TGTGCCAGCAACGGGGGGTCTGGGCAGCCCCAGCATTTT,CASNGGSGQPQHF
TRBJ1-4,TRBV2,NA,TRBD1,TGTGCCAGCAGGGGGACAGGGCGATCAGAAAAACTGTTTTTT,CASRGTGRSEKLFF
TRBJ2-6,TRBV19,NA,NA,TGTGCCAGTAGTATTAGACAGACTGGGGCCAACGTCCTGACTTTC,CASSIRQTGANVLTF
TRBJ2-3,TRBV7-2,NA,TRBD2,TGTGCCAGCAGCTTAGTAGCGGGGGGGCTTGGCACAGATACGCAGTATTTT,CASSLVAGGLGTDTQYF
TRBJ1-4,TRBV2,NA,TRBD1,TGTGCCAGCACCACCCAGGGACAGGGTGGAGAAAAACTGTTTTTT,CASTTQGQGGEKLFF
TRBJ1-1,TRBV12-5,NA,NA,TGTGCTAGTGGTTTGGTCGTGGGGGGACCTAACACTGAAGCTTTCTTT,CASGLVVGGPNTEAFF
TRBJ1-1,TRBV28,NA,NA,TGTGCCAGCAGTTTAAGGCAGGCGAACACTGAAGCTTTCTTT,CASSLRQANTEAFF
TRBJ2-2,TRBV11-3,NA,NA,TGTGCCAGCAGCTTAGAATTCGTGACCGGGGAGCTGTTTTTT,CASSLEFVTGELFF
TRBJ2-5,TRBV29-1,NA,TRBD2,TGCAGCGTTGTCCCTAGCGGGCGAGAGACCCAGTACTTC,CSVVPSGRETQYF
TRBJ2-6,TRBV27,NA,TRBD2,TGTGCCAGCAGTTCCCTCGGGGGGGGCTCCCCCTCTGGGGCCAACGTCCTGACTTTC,CASSSLGGGSPSGANVLTF
TRBJ1-1,TRBV12-1,NA,NA,TGTGCCAGCAGCCGAGCCGGGACAGGGGTCGTTGAGCCTGAAGCTTTCTTT,CASSRAGTGVVEPEAFF
TRBJ2-1,TRBV9,NA,NA,TGTGCCAGCAGCGTAGTCGGGGACTGGAGGGATGAGCAGTTCTTC,CASSVVGDWRDEQFF
TRBJ1-2,TRBV4-1,NA,TRBD1,TGCGCCAGCAGCCAGGGACAGGGAAAGAGGAACGGCTACACCTTC,CASSQGQGKRNGYTF